The present entry profiles one TCR beta chain with its context. Looked up from germline, CDR1 is MRHNA and CDR2 is SNTAGT. The CDR3 loop spans 15 amino acids. V lost 2 bases, J lost 2 bases, and 5 bases stayed unmatched. Here immunoSEQ multiplex PCR was the method, and the copy in TCRdb shows in-frame clones only, minus some. This sample has roughly 150,000 clones; 93% occur once, and the top ten carry roughly 6.2%. These data belong to a study of control samples from healthy donors and cancer patients. This TCR came from a man aged 18 to 29 in good health. The V call is TRBV6-4, the J call TRBJ1-2; 7 bases line up with TRBD1. Specimen: blood. This CDR3 is CASSDPPTGNYGYTF. CDR3 nucleotides: TGTGCCAGCAGTGACCCCCCGACAGGGAACTATGGCTACACCTTC.